These 27 T cell receptor beta chains share one sample of origin, sequenced in a study of T cells expressing NK-cell markers. TCRdb reprocessed the 5' RACE reads; each CDR3 protein has one entry and no DNA is given. The repertoire table contains about 150,000 distinct CDR3 sequences. Sequencing input: blood T cells: a sorted CD56 or NKG2C T cell subset, CD4+ or CD8+ T cells, or bulk PBMC T cells (not recorded which). These receptors originate from a man in his late teens or twenties in good health.

The chain joins TRBV11-2 to TRBJ1-5. Per the germline V gene, CDR1 is SGHAT and CDR2 is FQNNGV. This CDR3 is built from 15 residues. The CDR3 is CASSLNAYSNQPQHF.

The chain carries TRBV10-3 and TRBJ2-1; as DNA is missing, the TRBD1 call by TCRdb cannot be tested. Germline loops: CDR1 ENHRY, CDR2 SYGVKD. The CDR3 consists of 17 residues. The CDR3 protein is CAISDLGATSSLDEQFF.

V and J are TRBV2 and TRBJ2-5; without DNA, the TCRdb call of TRBD1 cannot be checked. The CDR3 length is 15 residues. The germline gives CDR1 SNHLY, CDR2 FYNNEI. The CDR3: CASSEFWDKQETQYF.

The chain couples TRBV11-2 to TRBJ2-5. Germline CDR1 reads SGHAT; CDR2 reads FQNNGV. The CDR3 runs to 14 residues. Here the CDR3 reads CASSLTARQETQYF.

The chain employs TRBV7-6 and TRBJ2-5; the TRBD1 assignment by TCRdb is unverifiable without DNA. In germline, CDR1 is SGHVS, CDR2 FNYEAQ. This CDR3 is 14 amino acids long. CDR3 sequence reads: CASSQTPGQETQYF.

The rearrangement joins TRBV5-4 to TRBJ2-1; the TCRdb call, TRBD2, lacks DNA for checking. Per germline, CDR1 SGHNT and CDR2 YYREEE (reference sequence). The CDR3 sequence is 16 residues long. The CDR3 here is CASSLAAGGPSGEQFF.

The CDR3 sequence: CASSQGRGFDEQFF. This chain uses TRBV4-2 with TRBJ2-1; without DNA, the TCRdb call of TRBD1 cannot be checked. The CDR3 extends over 14 amino acids. From germline, CDR1 is LGHNA and CDR2 YNFKEQ.

The gene calls are TRBV7-7 and TRBJ2-1; TCRdb returns TRBD2, unconfirmable since there is no DNA. The CDR3 has 15 residues. Looked up from germline, CDR1 is SSHAT and CDR2 is FNYEAQ (reference sequence). CDR3 protein: CASSPARTSYNEQFF.

The CDR3 spells CASSLGQGEAEAFF. V gene TRBV7-9 combines with J gene TRBJ1-1; TCRdb calls TRBD1, which cannot be checked without DNA. Per the germline V gene, CDR1 is SEHNR and CDR2 is FQNEAQ (reference sequence). The CDR3 length is 14 residues.

The genes are TRBV25-1 and TRBJ2-1; TCRdb indicates TRBD2, and absent DNA this call remains unverified. Germline loops: CDR1 MGHDK, CDR2 SYGVNS. The length of the CDR3 is 15 residues. The CDR3 spells CASSESTLLGHEQFF. The variable domain in full, with the rest retrieved from reference TRBV25-1 and TRBJ2-1, is EADIYQTPRYLVIGTGKKITLECSQTMGHDKMYWYQQDPGMELHLIHYSYGVNSTEKGDLSSESTVSRIRTEHFPLTLESARPSHTSQYLCASSESTLLGHEQFFGPGTRLTVL.

This sequence joins TRBV12-3 or TRBV12-4 and TRBJ2-1. This CDR3 region has 15 residues. CDR3: CASIPLANSYNEQFF.

The genes are TRBV9 and TRBJ2-1. Germline V CDR1 and CDR2: SGDLS, YYNGEE. This CDR3 is built from 15 residues. CDR3 protein: CASSGSGSSYNEQFF.

This chain connects TRBV5-1 to TRBJ2-7. CDR3 length: 16 amino acids. From germline, CDR1 is SGHRS and CDR2 YFSETQ. The CDR3 sequence: CASSWGRLASSYEQYF.

CDR3 residues: CASSSFSGTTNTGELFF. The chain joins TRBV6-5 to TRBJ2-2; checking the TCRdb D call of TRBD1 is not possible without DNA. This CDR3 spans 17 amino acids. Looked up from germline, CDR1 is MNHEY and CDR2 is SVGAGI.

The J gene is TRBJ2-7, the V gene TRBV29-1; the TCRdb call, TRBD2, lacks DNA for checking. CDR1 and CDR2 from the germline V gene are SQVTM and ANQGSEA. The CDR3 runs to 13 residues. CDR3 amino acids: CSVEGTSYDEQYF.

The CDR3 here is CSGSGDQGWYF. The chain links TRBV29-1 to TRBJ2-3; TCRdb indicates TRBD1, and absent DNA this call remains unverified. The CDR3 runs 11 residues. Germline V gene lookup returns CDR1 SQVTM and CDR2 ANQGSEA.

V gene TRBV7-9 combines with J gene TRBJ2-5; TCRdb calls TRBD2, which cannot be checked without DNA. Germline lookup yields CDR1 SEHNR and CDR2 FQNEAQ (reference sequence). The CDR3 is 14 residues long. The CDR3 loop reads CASSLDGLAGTQYF.

The rearrangement joins TRBV19 to TRBJ1-1; with no DNA, the TCRdb D assignment of TRBD1 cannot be verified. CDR1 LNHDA and CDR2 SQIVND come from the germline V gene (reference sequence). CDR3 length equals 14 residues. The CDR3 loop is CATAYRGGNTEAFF.

This CDR3 is CSARDFGASGADTQYF. This sequence joins TRBV20-1 and TRBJ2-3. The germline V gene encodes CDR1 DFQATT and CDR2 SNEGSKA (reference sequence). This CDR3 contains 16 residues.

The chain couples TRBV9 to TRBJ1-1. Germline V gene sequence: CDR1 SGDLS, CDR2 YYNGEE. The CDR3 spans 14 residues. Here the CDR3 reads CASSATLGRTEAFF.

The chain carries TRBV20-1 and TRBJ2-7; TCRdb returns TRBD2, unconfirmable since there is no DNA. Germline CDR1 and CDR2: DFQATT and SNEGSKA (reference sequence). This CDR3 is built from 14 residues. The CDR3 region is CSASSLEFSYEQYF.

The chain is built from TRBV30 and TRBJ2-5; there is no DNA to check the TCRdb D call of TRBD2. Germline CDR1 and CDR2: GTSNPN and SVGIG (reference sequence). The CDR3 is 13 residues long. CDR3: CAWSSLRAETQYF.

The chain employs TRBV5-1 and TRBJ2-7; TCRdb proposes TRBD1, but this gene call is untestable without DNA. Germline V gene sequence: CDR1 SGHRS, CDR2 YFSETQ. The CDR3 is made up of 15 amino acids. CDR3 loop: CASSWRTGGSYEQYF.

V gene TRBV7-6 combines with J gene TRBJ2-1. Germline loops: CDR1 SGHVS, CDR2 FNYEAQ. The CDR3 is 16 amino acids. CDR3: CASSGDTGPPNNEQFF.

This sequence joins TRBV13 and TRBJ2-2; lacking DNA, the TRBD1 call made by TCRdb goes unchecked. The CDR3 totals 16 residues. Germline CDR1 and CDR2: PRHDT and FYEKMQ (reference sequence). This chain's CDR3 is CASSRGQGAFTGELFF. The full variable domain, with the rest looked up from reference TRBV13 and TRBJ2-2, is AAGVIQSPRHLIKEKRETATLKCYPIPRHDTVYWYQQGPGQDPQFLISFYEKMQSDKGSIPDRFSAQQFSDYHSELNMSSLELGDSALYFCASSRGQGAFTGELFFGEGSRLTVL.

This rearrangement joins TRBV7-9 to TRBJ2-2; TCRdb selects TRBD1, and the lack of DNA leaves this call unchecked. CDR3 size: 14 residues. CDR1 and CDR2 (germline): SEHNR, FQNEAQ (reference sequence). Here the CDR3 reads CASSRGQGNGELFF.

The chain uses TRBV7-8 and TRBJ2-1. The CDR3 is made up of 16 amino acids. Germline V gene lookup returns CDR1 SGHVS and CDR2 FQNEAQ. The CDR3 spells CASTEESLSSYNEQFF.